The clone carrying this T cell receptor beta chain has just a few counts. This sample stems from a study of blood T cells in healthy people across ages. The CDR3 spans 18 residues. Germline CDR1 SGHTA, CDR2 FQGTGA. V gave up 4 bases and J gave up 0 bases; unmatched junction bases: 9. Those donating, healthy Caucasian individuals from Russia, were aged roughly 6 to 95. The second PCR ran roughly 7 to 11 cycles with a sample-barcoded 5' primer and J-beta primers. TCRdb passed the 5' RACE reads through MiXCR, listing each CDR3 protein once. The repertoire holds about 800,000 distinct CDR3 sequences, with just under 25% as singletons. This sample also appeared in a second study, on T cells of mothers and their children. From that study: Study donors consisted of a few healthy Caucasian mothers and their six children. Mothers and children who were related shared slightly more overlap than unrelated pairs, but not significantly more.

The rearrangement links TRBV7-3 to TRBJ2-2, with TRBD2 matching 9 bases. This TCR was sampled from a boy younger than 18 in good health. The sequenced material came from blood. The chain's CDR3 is CASSSVGTSSPNTGELFF. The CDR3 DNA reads TGTGCCAGCAGCTCCGTCGGGACTAGCTCCCCGAACACCGGGGAGCTGTTTTTT.